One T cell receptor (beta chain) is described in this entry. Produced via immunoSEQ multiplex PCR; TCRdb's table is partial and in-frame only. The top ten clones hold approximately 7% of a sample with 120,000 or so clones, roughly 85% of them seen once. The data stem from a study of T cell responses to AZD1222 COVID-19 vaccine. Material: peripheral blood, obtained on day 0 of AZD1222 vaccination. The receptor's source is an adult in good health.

In DNA, the CDR3 is TGCGCCAGCAGCTTGGGAGGGGAGCATGAGACCCAGTACTTC. Translation gives CASSLGGEHETQYF. V and J are TRBV5-1 and TRBJ2-5, with D perhaps being TRBD1 or TRBD2 (5 bases each). Trimming shortened V by 0 bases and J by 5 bases, and 11 bases separated the two germline ends. Per germline, CDR1 SGHRS and CDR2 YFSETQ. The CDR3 has 14 residues.